This TCR beta chain stems from a study of T cells in Graves' hyperthyroidism and ophthalmopathy. Study information: Sampling of peripheral blood happened at initial diagnosis, prior to any treatment.

Authors of the study amplified TCR beta CDR3 regions from RNA transcripts. Primed by the HTBI set, a first-round RT-PCR was run on the TCR CDR3. MiXCR was run by TCRdb on the multiplex PCR reads, yielding one entry per CDR3 protein. The table has some 570,000 distinct CDR3 sequences, 14% seen once. In its sample, this clonotype was seen many times. The antigen is not known. Study results and limitations: Most thyroid clonotypes expanded above 0.001 were also detected in blood.

It was uncontrolled infection, other autoimmune disease, pregnancy or lactation that excluded patients. Thyroid ultrasound, orbital computed tomography, clinical symptoms, and serum thyroxine and TRAb underpinned diagnoses. The trim removed 5 bases at V and 0 bases at J, leaving 9 bases unmatched. Germline-derived CDR1 and CDR2 are DFQATT and SNEGSKA (reference sequence). The CDR3 has 15 residues. The sequenced material came from blood. This TCR came from a woman between 18 and 29 years old with Graves' ophthalmopathy. J is TRBJ2-5 and V is TRBV20-1; 7 bases align to TRBD2. For the CDR3, the DNA is TGCAGTGCTTCCTCTCTCCTAGCGGACCAAGAGACCCAGTACTTC. Translating it yields CSASSLLADQETQYF.